The source of this T cell receptor (beta chain) is a study of T cells in Graves' hyperthyroidism and ophthalmopathy. TCR beta CDR3 regions were amplified from RNA transcripts. A first-round RT-PCR of the TCR CDR3 used the HTBI primer set. TCRdb re-analysed the multiplex PCR reads in MiXCR, keeping a single row per CDR3 protein. The sample includes about 500,000 distinct CDR3 sequences, 15% to 20% of them seen just once. The V end was cut by 0 bases, the J end by 3 bases, with 21 bases between. Germline CDR1 reads LGHDT; CDR2 reads YNNKEL (reference sequence). The CDR3 runs to 18 residues. In this sample, this clonotype turned up many times.

This chain joins TRBV3-1 and TRBJ2-7; either TRBD1 or TRBD2 may supply D (5 bases each). The sequence was collected from a woman aged 25 to 39 with Graves' ophthalmopathy. The sequencing input was blood. The CDR3 DNA is TGTGCCAGCAGCCAAGAGGGGGATACAGGCGCAGGCGGCTACGAGCAGTACTTC. Its protein is CASSQEGDTGAGGYEQYF.